This T cell receptor beta chain was sequenced during a study of beta chain features in type 1 diabetes. Study results and caveats: In comparison with healthy donors, patients had naive, central memory and Treg TCRB repertoires that appeared more similar. In these data, an HLA type influence on TCRB rearrangement remained unresolved. TCRB CDR3s were moderately but significantly shorter in Type 1 diabetes patients in all four CD4+ subsets. In cDNA sequencing, cells with high TCR expression could be over-represented.

This CDR3 comprises 16 residues. Germline lookup yields CDR1 SEHNR and CDR2 FQNEAQ (reference sequence). The ends lost 5 bases at V and 5 bases at J; junction bases unmatched: 12. Concerning this clone itself: The antigen is undetermined.

The authors reverse transcribed all of the isolated RNA, so sequencing captured expressed TCRB transcripts. Profiled with immunoSEQ multiplex PCR; TCRdb holds only in-frame clones, not every one. The profile shows 40,000 to 55,000 clones, roughly 45% of them singletons. Researchers reported sorting CD4+ naive, central memory, regulatory and stem cell-like memory cells via CD45RO/CCR7/CD25/CD127/CD95/CD27. Material: stem cell memory CD4+ T cells from blood. This sequence originates from a man aged 30-40 years with type 1 diabetes. V and J are TRBV7-9 and TRBJ1-5, with TRBD1 matching over 7 bases. For the CDR3, the DNA is TGTGCCAGCAGCCCAATTACAGGGGTTGGGGATCAGCCCCAGCATTTT. Protein: CASSPITGVGDQPQHF.